The 3 T cell receptor beta chains given below trace back to one sample, sequenced in a study of regulatory T cells in long-lasting Graves disease (dated by TCRdb to about 2021). Library preparation used multiplex PCR. These reads were obtained on an Illumina HiSeq 4000. iRepertoire HTBI primers and Arm-PCR amplification of CDR3 regions were used to construct TCR beta libraries. The raw public reads went through TCRdb reprocessing: fastp at Q25, MiXCR clone calling, in-frame beta chains kept. Identical CDR3 protein sequences are pooled into one entry, listed with their most common genes and DNA. This sample comprises around 450,000 distinct CDR3 sequences, 15% of them detected only once. Approximately 7.8% of the sample lies in the top ten. What the time point label conveys for this sample: newly diagnosed GD, antithyroid drugs for less than 3 months. RNA was extracted from PBMCs in TRIzol for both TCR sequencing and RNA sequencing.

The sample was also reused in another study, on T cells in Graves' hyperthyroidism and ophthalmopathy.

The sequenced sample was peripheral blood mononuclear cells (PBMCs), obtained at new diagnosis, from a patient treated with antithyroid drugs. These receptors all stem from a woman between 40 and 50 years old with Graves disease. Donor details come from another sample of the same person, matched by shared clones.

This clonotype has just a few counts. Mismatch with germline at one junction end may stem from a read error. V usage is TRBV6-5 and J usage is TRBJ1-5, with TRBD1 matching 11 bases. This CDR3 spans 15 amino acids. CDR1 and CDR2 (germline): MNHEY, SVGAGI. DNA for the CDR3: TGTGCTAGCAGTTTCCGGGACAGGGGGGATCAGCCCCAGCATTTT. Protein: CASSFRDRGDQPQHF.

V gene TRBV9 combines with J gene TRBJ1-5, with TRBD1 identical over 8 bases. Germline CDR1 reads SGDLS; CDR2 reads YYNGEE. CDR3 size: 14 residues. V lost 0 bases to trimming and J lost 7 bases; unmatched junction nucleotides: 3. The CDR3 protein is CASSVEAGGQPQHF. The DNA of the CDR3 is TGTGCCAGCAGCGTAGAGGCAGGGGGCCAGCCCCAGCATTTT.

V gene TRBV15 combines with J gene TRBJ1-4, with D unresolved. Germline values: CDR1 LNHNV, CDR2 YYDKDF (reference sequence). V lost 0 bases, J lost 3 bases, and 11 bases lay in between. The CDR3 contains 16 residues. The DNA for the CDR3 is TGTGCCACCAGCAGAGATAACCCCACAGCTAATGAAAAACTGTTTTTT. Translated: CATSRDNPTANEKLFF.